This TCR beta chain was identified in a study of cytomegalovirus exposure and HLA in healthy donors. Turning to the study itself: Around 200 million T cells yielded 90 million to 130 million unique TCR beta sequences, as an earlier analysis found.

PCR involved 60 Vbeta and 13 Jbeta primers. As handled by the study authors: Later reanalysis found 60 million to 90 million unique TCR beta chains, 10 million to 12 million of them shared. TCRdb's copy holds only in-frame clones and misses some; the assay was immunoSEQ multiplex PCR. The V and J calls and clone size were taken over from that table, and D and trimming were inferred from the DNA. The sample has approximately 210,000 clones; 79% are singletons. Broader study findings: Per a prior analysis, the majority of TCR beta V segments were productive roughly 87% or roughly 30% of the time.

As to this clone: Antigen unknown.

Healthy bone marrow donors supplied every sample. This receptor was taken from a girl between 10 and 17 years old in good health and CMV-seropositive. The sample was PBMCs.

The CDR3 nucleotides read TGCGCCAGCAGCAAAGGGACTACCCAAGAGACCCAGTACTTC. Protein product: CASSKGTTQETQYF. The chain combines TRBV5-1 with TRBJ2-5, with 7 bases matching TRBD2. V dropped 4 bases and J dropped 1; count of bases not matched to a gene: 4. The germline V gene has CDR1 SGHRS and CDR2 YFSETQ. CDR3 length: 14 residues.